This TCR beta chain was recovered during a study of T cell responses to AZD1222 COVID-19 vaccine. General study points: Targets within unmutated variant regions were reportedly found for nearly half of spike-specific TCRs.

As for this clone: Its antigen is unidentified.

Profiling relied on immunoSEQ multiplex PCR, and the TCRdb table lists in-frame clones only, not all of them. Of about 63,000 clones in the sample, 83% were seen once. Some second doses came at about 4 weeks and others at about 12 weeks; these were pooled. The sequence derives from an adult who received the AZD1222 COVID-19 vaccine. The sequenced sample was peripheral blood, obtained 28 days after the second AZD1222 dose.

The CDR3 loop is CASSSTEGYSMGGYTF. As DNA, the CDR3 is TGTGCCAGCAGCTCGACAGAGGGGTATTCTATGGGAGGCTACACCTTC. The chain uses TRBV7-9 and TRBJ1-2; a possible D gene is TRBD1 (5 bases). CDR1 SEHNR and CDR2 FQNEAQ come from the germline V gene (reference sequence). The V and J ends lost 4 bases and 8 bases respectively, with 23 bases between them. This CDR3 is 16 amino acids long.